This TCR beta chain was recorded in a study of cytomegalovirus exposure and HLA in healthy donors. Study as a whole: Genotyping of hundreds of donors showed that over 80% belonged to the Caucasian-associated ancestry cluster.

About this clone: Its matching antigen is unknown.

PCR employed 60 Vbeta and 13 Jbeta primers. TCRdb's table, derived via immunoSEQ multiplex PCR, lists solely in-frame clones and lacks some. This sample has about 85,000 clones, with 75% to 85% found just once. Study-wide points: Clonal expansion, a later analysis showed, was greater in HLA-associated TCR beta chains than in equally common others. A few of the chains that were CMV-associated were confirmed in vitro to be specific for CMV antigens. Cytomegalovirus-associated TCR beta chains were listed, numbering more than 150.

V dropped 0 bases and J dropped 7 bases, with 9 bases sitting between them. The CDR3 contains 13 residues. Germline CDR1 reads MNHNY; CDR2 reads SVGAGI (reference sequence). This sequence originates from a man aged 50-60 years in good health and CMV-seropositive. The sequenced material came from PBMCs. The chain is built from TRBV6-6 and TRBJ1-1; D is unclear. For the CDR3, the DNA is TGTGCCAGCAGTTACTCCTCCGGGGTTGAAGCTTTCTTT. Its protein product is CASSYSSGVEAFF.